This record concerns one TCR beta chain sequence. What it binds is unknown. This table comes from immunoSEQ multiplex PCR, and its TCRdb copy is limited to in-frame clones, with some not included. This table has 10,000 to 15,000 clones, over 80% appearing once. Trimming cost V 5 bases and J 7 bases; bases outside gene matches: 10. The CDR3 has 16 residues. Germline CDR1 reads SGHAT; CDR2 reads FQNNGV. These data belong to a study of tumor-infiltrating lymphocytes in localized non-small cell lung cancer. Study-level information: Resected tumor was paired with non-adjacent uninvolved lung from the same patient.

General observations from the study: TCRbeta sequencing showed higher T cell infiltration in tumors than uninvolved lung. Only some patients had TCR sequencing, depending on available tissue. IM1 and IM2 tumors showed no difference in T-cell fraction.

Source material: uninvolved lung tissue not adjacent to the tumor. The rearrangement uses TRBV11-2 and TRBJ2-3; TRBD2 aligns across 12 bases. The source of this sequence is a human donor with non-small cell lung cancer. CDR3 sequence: CASSRPLAGGLHTQYF. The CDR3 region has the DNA TGTGCCAGCAGCAGACCGCTAGCGGGGGGGCTTCATACGCAGTATTTT.